Following are 9 T cell receptor beta chains from one sample sequenced in a study of PD-1 blockade in classical Hodgkin lymphoma. Sequenced by immunoSEQ multiplex PCR; TCRdb stores in-frame clones only, minus some. The table lists about 64,000 clones, roughly 89% of them singletons. Regarding time point: cycle 4 day 1 (C4D1), after five to seven weeks of nivolumab. There was relapse after autologous stem cell transplantation in every patient, and there was variation in brentuximab vedotin exposure. Sample: peripheral blood mononuclear cells (PBMCs), taken before the fourth cycle of nivolumab. These receptors were collected from a human donor with classical Hodgkin lymphoma.

This clone was picked up one time. The chain uses TRBV11-3 and TRBJ2-1; 12 bases agree with TRBD1. Germline-derived CDR1 and CDR2 are SGHNT and YENEEA. CDR3 size: 18 residues. V dropped 2 bases and J dropped 7; count of bases not matched to a gene: 12. The chain's CDR3 is CASSLTPHRDRGRNEQFF. The CDR3 coding sequence is TGTGCCAGCAGCTTAACCCCGCACCGGGACAGGGGGCGAAATGAGCAGTTCTTC.

This chain joins TRBV7-3 and TRBJ2-1, with a possible D match to TRBD1 (5 bases). Germline V gives CDR1 SGHTA, CDR2 FQGTGA. V was clipped by 5 bases and J by 8 bases, with 19 bases between them. The CDR3 runs 15 residues. CDR3 nucleotides: TGTGCCAGCAGCCAGGGAACCCTCGTCTCGGATGAGCAGTTCTTC. Translation gives CASSQGTLVSDEQFF.

The gene calls are TRBV29-1 and TRBJ2-5; D gene unclear. This CDR3 spans 15 amino acids. Germline V CDR1 and CDR2: SQVTM, ANQGSEA. Trimming removed 2 bases from V and 3 bases from J, with 16 bases in between. The CDR3 sequence is CSVEPLGSLKETQYF. In DNA, the CDR3 is TGCAGCGTTGAACCTCTGGGGTCCCTGAAAGAGACCCAGTACTTC.

The chain is built from TRBV6-5 and TRBJ2-1; TRBD1 might be the D (6 bases). Germline V gives CDR1 MNHEY, CDR2 SVGAGI. There are 12 residues in the CDR3. In DNA form, the CDR3 reads TGTGCGCTCGGGACACCCTACAATGAGCAGTTCTTC. Translated: CALGTPYNEQFF.

The chain joins TRBV21-1 to TRBJ2-1; no check of the table's D call, TRBD2, against the DNA was made. TRBV21-1 is assigned pseudogene status. This CDR3 spans 17 amino acids. CDR3 sequence (DNA): TGTGCCAGCAGCAAAGCGGGGGGGTCAACCTTCTACAATGAGCAGTTCTTC. This sequence encodes CASSKAGGSTFYNEQFF.

The V gene is TRBV5-6, the J gene TRBJ1-2, with D uncertain. Deletions cut 3 bases from V and 2 bases from J, with 11 bases between. This CDR3 comprises 14 residues. In germline, CDR1 is SGHDT, CDR2 YYEEEE. CDR3 protein: CASSSDPLNYGYTF. CDR3 nucleotide sequence: TGTGCCAGCAGCTCAGACCCCCTCAACTATGGCTACACCTTC.

Comments on this clone: Within the sample, other DNA sequences also encode this same CDR3. J is TRBJ1-2 and V is TRBV7-9; 9 bases match TRBD1. The length of the CDR3 is 14 residues. From germline, CDR1 is SEHNR and CDR2 FQNEAQ (reference sequence). The ends lost 8 bases at V and 2 bases at J; junction bases unmatched: 6. CDR3 coding DNA: TGTGCCAGCGTGGACAGGGGCACGAACTATGGCTACACCTTC. Translating gives CASVDRGTNYGYTF.

The chain links TRBV7-9 to TRBJ1-1; D may be TRBD1 (5 bases). Trimming cost V 2 bases and J 6 bases, with 19 bases left between them. The CDR3 covers 16 residues. From germline, CDR1 is SEHNR and CDR2 FQNEAQ (reference sequence). The CDR3, as DNA: TGTGCCAGCAGCTTAAAAAGAATGGGGGGGTTGTCTGAAGCTTTCTTT. It yields the protein CASSLKRMGGLSEAFF. Using reference TRBV7-9 and TRBJ1-1 for the parts outside the CDR3, the full variable domain is DTGVSQNPRHKITKRGQNVTFRCDPISEHNRLYWYRQTLGQGPEFLTYFQNEAQLEKSRLLSDRFSAERPKGSFSTLEIQRTEQGDSAMYLCASSLKRMGGLSEAFFGQGTRLTVV.

This clone was counted only a few times. The V and J genes are TRBV29-1 and TRBJ2-7; possibly TRBD1 for D (6 bases). V lost 0 bases to trimming and J lost 4 bases, with 10 bases between them. Germline V gene sequence: CDR1 SQVTM, CDR2 ANQGSEA. This CDR3 comprises 13 residues. The CDR3 nucleotides are TGCAGCGTTGAAGAGGAAGGGGGATACGAGCAGTACTTC. Residues: CSVEEEGGYEQYF.